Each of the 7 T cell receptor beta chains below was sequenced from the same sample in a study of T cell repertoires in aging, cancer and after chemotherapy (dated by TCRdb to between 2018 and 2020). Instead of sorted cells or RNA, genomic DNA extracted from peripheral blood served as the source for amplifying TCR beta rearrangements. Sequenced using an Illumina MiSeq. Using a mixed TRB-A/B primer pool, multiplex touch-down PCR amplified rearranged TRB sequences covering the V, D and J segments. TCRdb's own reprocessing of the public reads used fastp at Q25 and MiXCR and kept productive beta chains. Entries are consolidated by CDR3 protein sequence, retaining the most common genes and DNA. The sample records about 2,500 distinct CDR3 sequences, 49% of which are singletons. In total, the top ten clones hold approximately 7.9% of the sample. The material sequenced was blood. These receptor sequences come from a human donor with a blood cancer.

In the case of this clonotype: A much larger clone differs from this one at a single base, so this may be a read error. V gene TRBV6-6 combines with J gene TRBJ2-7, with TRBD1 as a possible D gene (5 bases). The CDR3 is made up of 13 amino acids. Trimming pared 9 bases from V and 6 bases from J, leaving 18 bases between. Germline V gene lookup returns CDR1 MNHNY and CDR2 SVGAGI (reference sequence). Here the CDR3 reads CARRPLQGSEQYF. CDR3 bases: TGTGCCAGACGTCCTCTTCAGGGATCCGAGCAGTACTTC.

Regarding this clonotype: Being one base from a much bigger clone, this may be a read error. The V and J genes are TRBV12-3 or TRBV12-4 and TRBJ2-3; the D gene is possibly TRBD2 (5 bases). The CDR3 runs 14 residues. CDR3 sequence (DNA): TGTGCCAGCAGTCACAGTTCTAGCACAGATACGAAGTATTTT. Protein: CASSHSSSTDTKYF.

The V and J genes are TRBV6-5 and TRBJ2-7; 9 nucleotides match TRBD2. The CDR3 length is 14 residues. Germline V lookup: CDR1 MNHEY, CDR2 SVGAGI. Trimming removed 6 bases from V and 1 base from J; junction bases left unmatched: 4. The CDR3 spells CASSPTSGSYEQYF. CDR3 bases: TGTGCCAGCAGCCCGACTAGCGGATCCTACGAGCAGTACTTC.

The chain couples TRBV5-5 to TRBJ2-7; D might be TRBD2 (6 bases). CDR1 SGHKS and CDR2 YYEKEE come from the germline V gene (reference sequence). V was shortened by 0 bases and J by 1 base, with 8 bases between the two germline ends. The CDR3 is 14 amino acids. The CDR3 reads CASSLVGRSYEQYF. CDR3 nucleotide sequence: TGTGCCAGCAGCTTGGTAGGGAGGTCCTACGAGCAGTACTTC.

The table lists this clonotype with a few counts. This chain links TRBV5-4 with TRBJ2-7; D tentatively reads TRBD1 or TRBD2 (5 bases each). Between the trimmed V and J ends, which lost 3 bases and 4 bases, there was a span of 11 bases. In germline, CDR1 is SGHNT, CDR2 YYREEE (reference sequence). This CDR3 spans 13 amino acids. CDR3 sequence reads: CASSSGTTYEQYF. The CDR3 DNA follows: TGTGCCAGCAGCTCCGGGACGACGTACGAGCAGTACTTC.

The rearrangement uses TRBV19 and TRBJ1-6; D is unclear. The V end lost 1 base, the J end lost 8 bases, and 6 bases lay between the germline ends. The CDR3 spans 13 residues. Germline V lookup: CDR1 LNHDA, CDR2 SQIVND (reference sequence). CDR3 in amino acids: CASSIGGDSPLHF. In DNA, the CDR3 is TGTGCCAGTAGTATAGGCGGTGATTCACCCCTCCACTTT.

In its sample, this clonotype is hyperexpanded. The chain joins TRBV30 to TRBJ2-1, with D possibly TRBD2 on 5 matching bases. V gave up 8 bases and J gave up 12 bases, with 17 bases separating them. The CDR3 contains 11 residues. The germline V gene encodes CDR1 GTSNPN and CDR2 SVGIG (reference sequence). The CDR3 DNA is TGTGCCGCGATTGAGGGCTGGGGGCAGTTCTTC. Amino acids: CAAIEGWGQFF.